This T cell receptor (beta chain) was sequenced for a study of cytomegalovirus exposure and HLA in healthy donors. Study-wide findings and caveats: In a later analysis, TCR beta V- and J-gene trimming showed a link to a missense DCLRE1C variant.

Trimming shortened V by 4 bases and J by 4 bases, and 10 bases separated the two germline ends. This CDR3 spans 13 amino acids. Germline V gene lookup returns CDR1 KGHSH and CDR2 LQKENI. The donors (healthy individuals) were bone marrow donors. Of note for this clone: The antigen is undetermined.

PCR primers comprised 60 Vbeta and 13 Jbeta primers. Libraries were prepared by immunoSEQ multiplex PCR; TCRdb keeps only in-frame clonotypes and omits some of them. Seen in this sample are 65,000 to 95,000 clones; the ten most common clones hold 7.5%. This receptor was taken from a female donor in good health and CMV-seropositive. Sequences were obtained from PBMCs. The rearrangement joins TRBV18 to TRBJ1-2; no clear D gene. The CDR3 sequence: CASSREGLYGYTF. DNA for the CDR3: TGTGCCAGCTCACGGGAGGGCCTCTATGGCTACACCTTC. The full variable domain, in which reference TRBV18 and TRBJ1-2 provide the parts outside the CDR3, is NAGVMQNPRHLVRRRGQEARLRCSPMKGHSHVYWYRQLPEEGLKFMVYLQKENIIDESGMPKERFSAEFPKEGPSILRIQQVVRGDSAAYFCASSREGLYGYTFGSGTRLTVV.